These T cell receptor beta chains were read from a single sample in a study of cytomegalovirus exposure and HLA in healthy donors. This table comes from immunoSEQ multiplex PCR, and its TCRdb copy is limited to in-frame clones, with some not included. The data show around 150,000 clones, with 80% seen just once and approximately 6.5% held by the top ten. The source material was PBMCs. Receptors originate from a male donor in good health and CMV-seropositive. CDR3s include the opening cysteine and the closing phenylalanine or tryptophan. Fields, in order: D gene, V gene, J gene, CDR3 length, CDR3 DNA, CDR3 protein. D genes are given only for firm matches.

>TRBD2|TRBV4-2|TRBJ2-2|17
TGTGCCAGCAGCCAATCCATAGCGGGACCGAACACCGGGGAGCTGTTTTTT
CASSQSIAGPNTGELFF
>TRBD2|TRBV19|TRBJ2-1|17
TGTGCCAGTAGTACTTCCGGGACTAGCGCGAGGTTCAATGAGCAGTTCTTC
CASSTSGTSARFNEQFF
>.|TRBV28|TRBJ2-7|18
TGTGCCAGCAGTTTAAACCCGGGGCTGCGGGGATCTTGGTACGAGCAGTACTTC
CASSLNPGLRGSWYEQYF
>TRBD2|TRBV7-9|TRBJ2-7|15
TGTGCCAGCACCCCCCGGGACTATTCGAGGTACGAGCAGTACTTC
CASTPRDYSRYEQYF
>TRBD2|TRBV7-8|TRBJ2-1|15
TGTGCCAGCAGCTTAGTAGCGGGAGGTTACAATGAGCAGTTCTTC
CASSLVAGGYNEQFF
>.|TRBV18|TRBJ1-5|14
TGTGCCAGCTCACCCGGGGGGGGAAATCAGCCCCAGCATTTT
CASSPGGGNQPQHF
>TRBD1|TRBV30|TRBJ1-4|14
TGTGCCTGGAGTGTAGGGCAGGGGGATGAAAAACTGTTTTTT
CAWSVGQGDEKLFF
>.|TRBV5-5|TRBJ2-7|13
TGTGCCAGCAGCACGACAGGTTTCCACGAGCAGTACTTC
CASSTTGFHEQYF
>.|TRBV7-9|TRBJ1-1|15
TGTGCCAGCAGCTCCCCGCAGGGAGGAAATCCTGAAGCTTTCTTT
CASSSPQGGNPEAFF
>TRBD2|TRBV29-1|TRBJ2-3|13
TGCAGCGCCCGGACTAGCGACACAGATACGCAGTATTTT
CSARTSDTDTQYF
>.|TRBV30|TRBJ1-3|14
TGTGCCTCCACCCCAGGGTATTCTGGAAACACCATATATTTT
CASTPGYSGNTIYF
>TRBD2|TRBV5-1|TRBJ2-7|19
TGCGCCAGCAGCTTCACTGCCGGGACTAGCGGGAGTATAAGGTACGAGCAGTACTTC
CASSFTAGTSGSIRYEQYF
>TRBD1|TRBV27|TRBJ2-7|14
TGTGCCAGCACGCGAAGACAGGGAAATCGCGAGCAGTACTTC
CASTRRQGNREQYF
>TRBD2|TRBV10-3|TRBJ2-1|15
TGTGCCATCAGTGGACTAGCGGGAGCCTACAATGAGCAGTTCTTC
CAISGLAGAYNEQFF